One and the same sample provided the 21 T cell receptor beta chains below, sequenced in a study of cytomegalovirus exposure and HLA in healthy donors. The PCR employed 60 Vbeta primers together with 13 Jbeta primers. Clones were sequenced by immunoSEQ multiplex PCR, and TCRdb holds only the in-frame ones, with some missing. The table has 130,000 to 150,000 clones, roughly 80% seen once; the top ten hold around 4.1%. The sequencing input was PBMCs. The receptors originated from a man aged 35 to 55 in good health and CMV-seropositive.

The J gene is TRBJ1-6, the V gene TRBV4-3, with D hard to call. CDR1 and CDR2 from the germline V gene are LGHNA and YSLEER. The ends were cut back, 4 bases at V and 8 bases at J, with 9 bases in the middle. CDR3 length equals 13 residues. The CDR3 DNA reads as TGCGCCAGCAGCCTCAAGGAGGATTCACCCCTCCACTTT. Amino acid sequence: CASSLKEDSPLHF.

The CDR3 loop reads CASSRTGLNEKLFF. DNA of the CDR3: TGCGCCAGCAGCAGGACAGGCCTTAATGAAAAACTGTTTTTT. The V and J genes are TRBV5-1 and TRBJ1-4, with 7 bases aligning to TRBD1. From germline, CDR1 is SGHRS and CDR2 YFSETQ. The CDR3 loop spans 14 amino acids. V shed 4 bases and J 4 bases; nucleotides not matched to a gene: 4.

The rearrangement uses TRBV23-1 and TRBJ2-3, with 10 bases identical to TRBD2. TRBV23-1 is designated an ORF whose function remains uncertain. The CDR3 extends over 17 amino acids. With V trimmed by 4 bases and J by 2 bases, 9 bases remained unmatched. CDR3 in DNA: TGCGCCAGCAGTCTTACTAGCGGGAACGCCCCCACAGATACGCAGTATTTT. This encodes CASSLTSGNAPTDTQYF.

The V and J genes are TRBV10-2 and TRBJ2-1; D is ambiguous. CDR1 and CDR2 from the germline V gene are WSHSY and SAAADI. V shed 10 bases and J shed 2 bases, with 15 bases lying between them. The length of the CDR3 is 14 residues. The CDR3 coding sequence is TGCGCCACCACAGCCGAGTGGGCCTACAATGAGCAGTTCTTC. Its protein is CATTAEWAYNEQFF.

The chain couples TRBV5-1 to TRBJ1-1; D is ambiguous. This CDR3 has 16 residues. The V end lost 0 bases, the J end lost 0 bases, and 12 bases lay between the germline ends. Germline CDR1 and CDR2: SGHRS and YFSETQ. The CDR3 nucleotides are TGCGCCAGCAGCTTGGGTGGCAGTAATTTGAACACTGAAGCTTTCTTT. Amino acid sequence: CASSLGGSNLNTEAFF.

The rearrangement joins TRBV18 to TRBJ2-1; tentative D call: TRBD2 (6 bases). The germline V and J ends were trimmed by 5 bases and 8 bases, with 19 bases remaining between them. Germline CDR1 KGHSH, CDR2 LQKENI. The CDR3 is 15 residues long. This CDR3 reads CASSVAALVSHEQFF. The CDR3 DNA follows: TGTGCCAGCTCAGTAGCGGCCCTAGTCTCCCATGAGCAGTTCTTC.

This chain links TRBV11-2 with TRBJ1-2, with TRBD1 identical over 7 bases. Trimming cost V 3 bases and J 4 bases; bases outside gene matches: 2. The CDR3 loop spans 13 amino acids. Per germline, CDR1 SGHAT and CDR2 FQNNGV. The CDR3 reads CASSFGTAYGYTF. The CDR3 nucleotides are TGTGCCAGCAGCTTCGGGACAGCCTATGGCTACACCTTC.

Only a few counts were recorded for this clone. V usage is TRBV5-1 and J usage is TRBJ1-1; D perhaps matches TRBD1 (5 bases). This CDR3 has 13 amino acids. V was cut by 2 bases and J by 1 base, with 6 bases left in between. Germline values: CDR1 SGHRS, CDR2 YFSETQ. The CDR3 DNA reads as TGCGCCAGCAGCTTAGGGGAGAACACTGAAGCTTTCTTT. Encoded protein: CASSLGENTEAFF.

The chain joins TRBV2 to TRBJ1-3; D gene ambiguous. Trimming cost V 5 bases and J 11 bases, with 10 bases left between them. The CDR3 loop spans 11 amino acids. Germline CDR1 SNHLY, CDR2 FYNNEI. In DNA form, the CDR3 reads TGTGCCAGCAGTCTCCGGGAAGCCATATATTTT. It specifies CASSLREAIYF.

The chain links TRBV7-2 to TRBJ1-2; 8 nucleotides align to TRBD1. The CDR3 length is 15 residues. Looked up from germline, CDR1 is SGHTA and CDR2 is FQGNSA. V was clipped by 0 bases and J by 8 bases; unmatched bases: 8. This chain's CDR3 is CASSLALDRVRGYTF. Written as DNA, the CDR3 is TGTGCCAGCAGCTTAGCTCTGGACAGGGTGCGCGGCTACACCTTC.

The chain links TRBV6-6 to TRBJ2-2; D is perhaps TRBD1 (6 bases). The V gene lost 6 bases and the J gene lost 6 bases, with 11 bases spanning the gap. CDR3 length equals 13 residues. Per the germline V gene, CDR1 is MNHNY and CDR2 is SVGAGI (reference sequence). CDR3 DNA: TGTGCCAGCAGCCCCGGACAGTCCGGGGAGCTGTTTTTT. It specifies CASSPGQSGELFF.

This clone has just one count. The chain has TRBV5-8 and TRBJ2-6; 9 nucleotides align to TRBD2. CDR1 SGHTS and CDR2 YDEGEE come from the germline V gene. This CDR3 is built from 17 residues. Trimming took 3 bases from V and 4 from J; bases not matched to a gene: 8. CDR3 residues: CASSYLAGARGANVLTF. The CDR3, as DNA: TGTGCCAGCAGCTACTTAGCGGGGGCCCGGGGGGCCAACGTCCTGACTTTC.

The chain combines TRBV6-5 with TRBJ2-7, with TRBD1 identical over 10 bases. Germline V gene sequence: CDR1 MNHEY, CDR2 SVGAGI. CDR3 length equals 15 residues. V was clipped by 2 bases and J by 3 bases; unmatched bases: 4. This CDR3 is CASSYGGTGDYEQYF. CDR3 nucleotide sequence: TGTGCCAGCAGTTACGGCGGGACAGGGGACTACGAGCAGTACTTC.

The rearrangement joins TRBV4-1 to TRBJ1-1; maybe TRBD1 (6 bases). V lost 2 bases, J lost 1 base, and 11 bases lay in between. CDR1 and CDR2 from the germline V gene are MGHRA and YSYEKL. This CDR3 has 15 residues. Here the CDR3 reads CASSQRGSTNTEAFF. As DNA, the CDR3 is TGCGCCAGCAGCCAAAGGGGGTCGACGAACACTGAAGCTTTCTTT.

The chain carries TRBV23-1 and TRBJ2-3; 8 nucleotides agree with TRBD1. TRBV23-1 is given ORF status, its function remaining uncertain. The CDR3 runs 17 residues. V lost 0 bases to trimming and J lost 5 bases; unmatched junction nucleotides: 10. The CDR3 DNA sequence: TGCGCCAGCAGTCAATCCCCGGCAGGGGGCATTGAAGATACGCAGTATTTT. Its protein is CASSQSPAGGIEDTQYF.

V is TRBV5-6 and J is TRBJ1-6, with D possibly being TRBD1 (5 bases). The CDR3 is made up of 14 amino acids. Germline loops: CDR1 SGHDT, CDR2 YYEEEE. V was shortened by 9 bases and J by 6 bases, with 16 bases between the two germline ends. The DNA for the CDR3 is TGTGCCACACGCCGCGGGGCTTTTAATTCACCCCTCCACTTT. Translated, it gives CATRRGAFNSPLHF.

This chain uses TRBV27 with TRBJ1-6; 9 bases match TRBD1. Looked up from germline, CDR1 is MNHEY and CDR2 is SMNVEV (reference sequence). The CDR3 runs 14 residues. Trimming cost V 6 bases and J 10 bases; bases outside gene matches: 7. This chain's CDR3 is CASRLTGGRSPLHF. CDR3 in DNA: TGTGCCAGCAGATTGACAGGGGGAAGGTCACCCCTCCACTTT.

This sequence joins TRBV7-9 and TRBJ2-7, with D uncertain. The CDR3 totals 13 residues. The V gene lost 3 bases and the J gene lost 2 bases, with 8 bases spanning the gap. CDR1 and CDR2 from the germline V gene are SEHNR and FQNEAQ (reference sequence). In nucleotides, the CDR3 is TGTGCCAGCAGCTTTAACACAGCCTACGAGCAGTACTTC. It yields the protein CASSFNTAYEQYF. Using reference TRBV7-9 and TRBJ2-7 for the parts outside the CDR3, the full variable domain is DTGVSQNPRHKITKRGQNVTFRCDPISEHNRLYWYRQTLGQGPEFLTYFQNEAQLEKSRLLSDRFSAERPKGSFSTLEIQRTEQGDSAMYLCASSFNTAYEQYFGPGTRLTVT.

This chain joins TRBV9 and TRBJ1-1; the D is unclear. The V gene's germline CDR1 is SGDLS and CDR2 YYNGEE. The CDR3 is 13 residues long. Trimming left V 0 bases short and J 1 base short, with 4 bases between. CDR3 region: CASSVEQNTEAFF. Written as DNA, the CDR3 is TGTGCCAGCAGCGTAGAACAGAACACTGAAGCTTTCTTT.

In its sample, this clone was seen once. The chain uses TRBV6-5 and TRBJ1-4; D remains ambiguous. Germline V lookup: CDR1 MNHEY, CDR2 SVGAGI. V lost 4 bases to trimming and J lost 6 bases, with 6 bases between them. This CDR3 has 12 amino acids. CDR3: CASSSLDEKLFF. The DNA of the CDR3 is TGTGCCAGCAGTTCTCTCGATGAAAAACTGTTTTTT.

The rearrangement links TRBV5-1 to TRBJ2-5; 12 nucleotides match TRBD1. CDR1 is SGHRS, CDR2 YFSETQ, per germline. The ends lost 2 bases at V and 4 bases at J; junction bases unmatched: 6. This CDR3 is 16 amino acids long. The CDR3 bases are TGCGCCAGCAGCTTTGGGGGACAGGGGGCATCAGAGACCCAGTACTTC. Its translation is CASSFGGQGASETQYF.